This TCR beta chain comes out of a study of cytomegalovirus exposure and HLA in healthy donors. Study observations and caveats: Per published reports, the classifier diagnosed cytomegalovirus status with high specificity and sensitivity.

Germline assignment: CDR1 MDHEN and CDR2 SYDVKM. The V gene end was trimmed by 6 bases and the J gene end by 5 bases; junction bases not matched to a gene: 16. The CDR3 covers 17 residues. PCR was performed using 60 Vbeta and 13 Jbeta primers. Assay used: immunoSEQ multiplex PCR; TCRdb lists only in-frame clones, some missing. The sample consists of approximately 120,000 clones, around 73% of them appearing once. Points on this clone: Antigen unknown.

Sequencing was performed on PBMCs. The rearrangement links TRBV28 to TRBJ2-5, with 9 nucleotides matching TRBD2. The sequence came from a man in his 60s in good health and CMV-seropositive. DNA for the CDR3: TGTGCCAGCAGAACCCAGGGAAGCGGGGGGTTAGGGGAGACCCAGTACTTC. It encodes CASRTQGSGGLGETQYF.